Shown below are 16 T cell receptor beta chains from a single sample sequenced in a study of T cells in localized non-small cell lung cancer. Produced via immunoSEQ multiplex PCR; TCRdb's table is partial and in-frame only. Here the sample spans some 1,400 clones, around a quarter being singletons. The sequenced sample was normal lung tissue next to the tumor, obtained before any cancer treatment. The source is a woman aged 35 to 69 with stage I squamous cell lung carcinoma.

This clone was counted a few times. The gene calls are TRBV6-7 and TRBJ1-1; D unclear. TRBV6-7 is noted as an ORF with a role that remains uncertain. The CDR3 is 11 amino acids. Trimming pared 5 bases from V and 5 bases from J, leaving 6 bases between. CDR3 protein: CASSIRTEAFF. CDR3 in DNA: TGTGCCAGCAGTATTAGAACTGAAGCTTTCTTT.

This clone showed up just a few times. The genes are TRBV9 and TRBJ2-7, with 7 nucleotides matching TRBD1. Germline V gene data show CDR1 as SGDLS and CDR2 as YYNGEE. The CDR3 runs to 13 residues. With 5 bases clipped from V and 4 bases from J, the junction kept 6 bases outside the gene matches. The CDR3 spells CASSERGQYEQYF. For the CDR3, the DNA is TGTGCCAGCAGTGAAAGGGGACAGTACGAGCAGTACTTC.

This clone has a single count. This chain uses TRBV18 with TRBJ2-5; 9 nucleotides agree with TRBD2. With V trimmed by 1 base and J by 5 bases, 5 bases remained unmatched. Germline assignment: CDR1 KGHSH and CDR2 LQKENI. This CDR3 is 15 amino acids long. This CDR3 reads CASSPRGLAGETQYF. The CDR3 DNA is TGTGCCAGCTCACCACGGGGACTAGCCGGGGAGACCCAGTACTTC.

CDR3 bases: TGTGCCAGCAGCGTAGAACAGGGTAGGACAGATACGCAGTATTTT. This encodes CASSVEQGRTDTQYF. The genes are TRBV9 and TRBJ2-3; D possibly corresponds to TRBD1 (6 bases). CDR3 size: 15 residues. Germline loops: CDR1 SGDLS, CDR2 YYNGEE. V was shortened by 0 bases and J by 3 bases, with 11 bases between the two germline ends.

In its sample, this clone ranks as medium-sized. This chain joins TRBV6-8 and TRBJ2-5, with 8 positions matching TRBD2. Germline V gene lookup returns CDR1 MNHGY and CDR2 SAAAGT. Trimming at V came to 5 bases and at J to 5 bases, leaving 4 bases not matched to a gene. The length of the CDR3 is 13 residues. The CDR3 spells CASSDREGETQYF. The DNA for the CDR3 is TGTGCCAGCAGTGACCGGGAGGGCGAGACCCAGTACTTC.

The rearrangement uses TRBV10-2 and TRBJ1-5; D is unclear. CDR1 is WSHSY and CDR2 is SAAADI in the germline V gene. V was clipped by 3 bases and J by 7 bases, with 16 bases between them. This CDR3 contains 15 residues. The CDR3 here is CASSDHGGFGQPQHF. CDR3 in DNA: TGCGCCAGCAGTGATCATGGAGGGTTTGGACAGCCCCAGCATTTT.

This clone has just a few counts. The chain employs TRBV11-3 and TRBJ2-7; TRBD2 agrees at 8 bases. The length of the CDR3 is 15 residues. The J segment lost 3 bases and the V segment lost 3 bases, leaving 7 bases of the junction unmatched. Germline values: CDR1 SGHNT, CDR2 YENEEA. The CDR3 DNA reads as TGTGCCAGCAGCTTCGCGACTAGCGTCGGCTACGAGCAGTACTTC. Translation: CASSFATSVGYEQYF.

This clone was counted a few times. The rearrangement uses TRBV30 and TRBJ1-1; unclear D gene. In germline, CDR1 is GTSNPN, CDR2 SVGIG (reference sequence). The CDR3 contains 13 residues. V was clipped by 4 bases and J by 4 bases, with 13 bases between them. The CDR3 sequence is CAWMGRTGTEAFF. CDR3 coding DNA: TGTGCCTGGATGGGCAGGACGGGCACTGAAGCTTTCTTT.

The chain carries TRBV18 and TRBJ2-1; 7 positions agree with TRBD2. The CDR3 covers 15 residues. J was trimmed by 6 bases and V by 8 bases; bases with no gene match: 13. From germline, CDR1 is KGHSH and CDR2 LQKENI. The CDR3 is CASHPRSSGINEQFF. CDR3 DNA: TGTGCCAGCCATCCCCGGTCTAGCGGCATCAATGAGCAGTTCTTC.

This clone has just a few counts. This rearrangement joins TRBV19 to TRBJ2-7, with 7 bases matching TRBD2. V lost 4 bases and J lost 2; bases outside the gene matches: 11. The CDR3 runs to 16 residues. The germline CDR1 and CDR2 sequences are LNHDA and SQIVND (reference sequence). CDR3 DNA: TGTGCCAGTAGTAGGTCCCGACTAGCCAATACCTACGAGCAGTACTTC. This codes for CASSRSRLANTYEQYF. Full variable domain (outside the CDR3, taken from reference TRBV19 and TRBJ2-7): DGGITQSPKYLFRKEGQNVTLSCEQNLNHDAMYWYRQDPGQGLRLIYYSQIVNDFQKGDIAEGYSVSREKKESFPLTVTSAQKNPTAFYLCASSRSRLANTYEQYFGPGTRLTVT.

This clone was found a few times. The chain links TRBV11-3 to TRBJ1-3; 9 bases are shared with TRBD1. This CDR3 comprises 14 residues. Germline V gives CDR1 SGHNT, CDR2 YENEEA. The V segment lost 3 bases and the J segment 7 bases; nucleotides outside the gene matches: 4. The CDR3 coding sequence is TGTGCCAGCAGCTTCGGACAGGGGTGGAACACCATATATTTT. Protein: CASSFGQGWNTIYF.

This clone is deemed medium-sized. The V gene is TRBV6-8, the J gene TRBJ2-1; 8 nucleotides agree with TRBD1. CDR1 and CDR2 from the germline V gene are MNHGY and SAAAGT. The ends lost 2 bases at V and 8 bases at J; junction bases unmatched: 8. CDR3 length: 15 residues. The CDR3 DNA is TGTGCCAGCAGTTACACCCACGGACAGGGCTATGAGCAGTTCTTC. As protein: CASSYTHGQGYEQFF.

This clone has a handful of counts. CDR3: CAWSEGLSTDTQYF. The CDR3 DNA sequence: TGTGCCTGGAGTGAAGGGTTAAGCACAGATACGCAGTATTTT. The chain employs TRBV30 and TRBJ2-3; D gene unclear. V lost 1 base to trimming and J lost 0 bases, with 8 bases between them. Germline V gene sequence: CDR1 GTSNPN, CDR2 SVGIG (reference sequence). The CDR3 covers 14 residues. Combining the CDR3 with reference TRBV30 and TRBJ2-3 gives the whole variable domain SQTIHQWPATLVQPVGSPLSLECTVEGTSNPNLYWYRQAAGRGLQLLFYSVGIGQISSEVPQNLSASRPQDRQFILSSKKLLLSDSGFYLCAWSEGLSTDTQYFGPGTRLTVL.

This clone was seen only a few times. This chain joins TRBV28 and TRBJ1-5; no firm D call. CDR1 and CDR2 (germline): MDHEN, SYDVKM. The CDR3 covers 13 residues. Trimming took 3 bases from V and 11 from J, leaving 14 bases between them. CDR3 region: CASSFWSIKAQHF. CDR3 sequence (DNA): TGTGCCAGCAGTTTCTGGTCAATCAAGGCCCAGCATTTT.

The chain combines TRBV10-2 with TRBJ2-4; D possibly matches TRBD1 or TRBD2 (8 bases each). This CDR3 has 20 residues. Trimming removed 0 bases at V and 0 bases at J, with 21 bases between. Germline-derived CDR1 and CDR2 are WSHSY and SAAADI. The CDR3 here is CASSESGQGGGYLAKNIQYF. CDR3 nucleotides: TGCGCCAGCAGTGAGTCCGGACAGGGCGGGGGGTACTTAGCCAAAAACATTCAGTACTTC.

This clone is classed as medium-sized. The genes are TRBV11-3 and TRBJ2-1; D remains unclear. In germline, CDR1 is SGHNT, CDR2 YENEEA. Trimming left V 5 bases short and J 4 bases short, with 12 bases between. The CDR3 runs 14 residues. The CDR3, as DNA: TGTGCCAGCAGCCCCCGAACTGGTTACAATGAGCAGTTCTTC. Its translation is CASSPRTGYNEQFF.